The TCR beta chain under discussion was sequenced for a study of early T cells in non-severe SARS-CoV-2 infection (dated by TCRdb to 2020 to 2023). With respect to the entire study: TCR sequencing used bulk RNA from unsorted whole blood, so alpha and beta chains could not be paired. Broad study findings and their caveats: VDJdb matching was skewed toward anti-spike CD8 responses, so virus-specific expansions were likely underestimated and private and CD4 specificities were missed.

The library was generated by 5' RACE. Sequencing was performed on a NextSeq 500. To correct for sequencing error and PCR bias, the TCR library protocol tagged individual cDNA molecules with unique molecular identifiers. TCR alpha and beta chains were both sequenced, and the abundances of alpha and beta sequences in each sample were closely correlated with each other. The authors' analysis ran thus. Decombinator V4 was used to perform V gene, J gene and CDR3 annotation of TCR sequences. Expanded TCRs were defined as changing significantly between any two time points under a Poisson model with p below 0.0001. TCR abundances were normalised to the total number of TCRs sequenced per sample and were expressed as counts per million. MAIT TCRs were defined by TRAV1-2 paired with TRAJ12, TRAJ20 or TRAJ33, and iNKT TCRs by TRAV10 paired with TRAJ18. A search of VDJdb, accessed on 1 November 2021, was run for TCRs annotated to CMV, EBV and SARS-CoV-2, with TCRs annotated for multiple antigens excluded. TCRdb ran its own pipeline on the public reads, namely fastp trimming at Q25 and MiXCR clone calling, and kept in-frame beta chains. Rows with a matching CDR3 protein are joined into one entry that keeps the most common DNA and genes. TCRdb's processing, not the authors' own work, is the source of the V and J calls. The sample table lists roughly 40,000 distinct CDR3 sequences, 4.5% to 5% of them with a count of one. The ten largest clones represent approximately 4.8% of the sample.

Including the terminal cysteine and phenylalanine, the CDR3 comprises 17 residues. CDR3 DNA is the only sequence kept; it has 51 bases, read in frame from the first base. The CDR1 and CDR2 encoded by the germline V gene are LGHNA and YSLEER. Here V drops 1 base and J drops 2 bases, and the junction holds 6 bases not matched to any gene. This was a case-control study nested in a cohort of healthcare workers in London, UK, who had nasopharyngeal swab PCR tests and blood samples taken every week. Healthcare workers were recruited during the week of the UK lockdown, between 23 and 31 March 2020, and followed weekly for up to roughly 15 weeks. This clonotype was seen ten or more times. Its antigen is currently not known. Per-base qualities were not stored, and no clone one base away is much larger.

Source material: whole blood. This sequence originates from an adult who was a healthcare worker with PCR-confirmed SARS-CoV-2 infection or an uninfected control (not recorded which). The chain uses TRBV4-3 and TRBJ2-3, with TRBD1 identical over 10 junction bases. The DNA is as follows: TGCGCCAGCAGCCAAGTAGACAGGGGGCGCGACACAGATACGCAGTATTTT. This sequence encodes CASSQVDRGRDTDTQYF.